The 9 T cell receptor beta chains below all came from one sample that was sequenced in a study of T cells in Graves' hyperthyroidism and ophthalmopathy. RNA transcripts served as the template for amplifying TCR beta CDR3 regions. The TCR CDR3 was amplified in a first-round RT-PCR using the HTBI primer set. Each CDR3 protein is one row after TCRdb ran MiXCR on the multiplex PCR reads. The data contain fewer than 400,000 distinct CDR3 sequences, roughly 25% of them seen just once; the ten biggest clones take up less than 85%. The sample consisted of blood. The receptors come from a man between 45 and 60 years old with Graves' hyperthyroidism.

The chain links TRBV12-5 to TRBJ2-5; D perhaps matches TRBD2 (7 bases). Looked up from germline, CDR1 is LGHNT and CDR2 is FRNRAP. With 3 bases removed from V and 4 bases from J, the gap between germline ends came to 12 bases. There are 14 residues in the CDR3. DNA for the CDR3: TGTGCTAGTGGTTTCCGAGGGGGGGGAGAGACCCAGTACTTC. This codes for CASGFRGGGETQYF.

The genes are TRBV19 and TRBJ1-2; no reliable D call. The V gene's germline CDR1 is LNHDA and CDR2 SQIVND (reference sequence). The CDR3 totals 15 residues. V shed 1 base and J shed 2 bases, with 11 bases lying between them. CDR3 sequence reads: CASSIVQARNYGYTF. The CDR3 DNA follows: TGTGCCAGTAGTATAGTCCAGGCCCGAAACTATGGCTACACCTTC.

Ten or more counts support this clonotype. The chain combines TRBV6-1 with TRBJ2-1; 10 bases line up with TRBD1. Germline lookup yields CDR1 MNHNS and CDR2 SASEGT. This CDR3 has 18 amino acids. The J segment lost 8 bases and the V segment lost 1 base, leaving 14 bases of the junction unmatched. The CDR3 sequence: CASSEEGVRDRGFDEQFF. In DNA form, the CDR3 reads TGTGCCAGCAGTGAAGAGGGGGTGCGGGACAGGGGCTTCGATGAGCAGTTCTTC.

The chain combines TRBV3-1 with TRBJ2-3; D unclear. The CDR3 runs 15 residues. Germline-derived CDR1 and CDR2 are LGHDT and YNNKEL (reference sequence). The V and J ends lost 1 base and 2 bases respectively, with 10 bases between them. The CDR3 here is CASSQGLISTDTQYF. DNA of the CDR3: TGTGCCAGCAGCCAAGGGCTAATTTCCACAGATACGCAGTATTTT.

This clonotype was recorded many times. The chain carries TRBV28 and TRBJ2-7, with TRBD2 as a possible D gene (6 bases). The germline gives CDR1 MDHEN, CDR2 SYDVKM. The CDR3 is 15 residues long. V was pared by 6 bases and J by 4 bases, with 19 bases between. CDR3 bases: TGTGCCAGCAGGACATTTGGCGGGGAAACTTACGAGCAGTACTTC. It is translated as CASRTFGGETYEQYF.

Only one count was recorded for this clonotype. The chain has TRBV7-8 and TRBJ2-5; possibly TRBD2 for D (5 bases). Germline-derived CDR1 and CDR2 are SGHVS and FQNEAQ. V was shortened by 2 bases and J by 0 bases, with 13 bases between the two germline ends. CDR3 length equals 16 residues. CDR3 bases: TGTGCCAGCAGCTTATCGGGATTATCATACCAAGAGACCCAGTACTTC. Translating it yields CASSLSGLSYQETQYF.

This clonotype was seen a handful of times. The CDR3 DNA is TGTGCCTGCCGGAGAGGATCGGTTGAAGCTTTCTTT. It translates to CACRRGSVEAFF. The rearrangement joins TRBV30 to TRBJ1-1; D is ambiguous. V was trimmed by 6 bases and J by 7 bases, leaving 15 bases between them. Germline V gene data show CDR1 as GTSNPN and CDR2 as SVGIG (reference sequence). This CDR3 spans 12 amino acids.

The V and J genes are TRBV7-9 and TRBJ2-3; tentative D call: TRBD2 (6 bases). The V gene's germline CDR1 is SEHNR and CDR2 FQNEAQ (reference sequence). This CDR3 has 16 amino acids. Between the trimmed V and J ends, which lost 0 bases and 5 bases, there was a span of 15 bases. CDR3: CASSLASGGNRDTQYF. The CDR3 DNA reads TGTGCCAGCAGCTTAGCGTCCGGCGGGAATAGAGATACGCAGTATTTT.

The gene calls are TRBV7-8 and TRBJ2-3, with TRBD1 matching 9 bases. The CDR3 contains 16 residues. In germline, CDR1 is SGHVS, CDR2 FQNEAQ. V gave up 5 bases and J gave up 4 bases; unmatched junction bases: 10. The CDR3 reads CASSPLRDRAPDTQYF. The CDR3 nucleotides are TGTGCCAGCAGCCCCCTCCGGGACAGGGCTCCAGATACGCAGTATTTT. Filled out from reference TRBV7-8 and TRBJ2-3, the complete variable domain reads GAGVSQSPRYKVAKRGQDVALRCDPISGHVSLFWYQQALGQGPEFLTYFQNEAQLDKSGLPSDRFFAERPEGSVSTLKIQRTQQEDSAVYLCASSPLRDRAPDTQYFGPGTRLTVL.